Shown below are 19 T cell receptor beta chains from a single sample sequenced in a study of cytomegalovirus exposure and HLA in healthy donors. The PCR contained 60 Vbeta and 13 Jbeta primers. The data were produced by immunoSEQ multiplex PCR, yet TCRdb's version contains in-frame clones alone and is incomplete. The sample holds around 110,000 clones, around 74% seen once. Sequenced material: PBMCs. Receptor source: a woman aged 35 to 49 in good health and CMV-seropositive.

The chain has TRBV30 and TRBJ1-4, with a tentative D call TRBD1 (6 bases). Germline CDR1 and CDR2: GTSNPN and SVGIG (reference sequence). Trimming stripped 2 bases from V and 4 bases from J, with 23 bases between. This CDR3 comprises 18 residues. The CDR3 reads CAWSKFGTMRALNEKLFF. In nucleotides, the CDR3 is TGTGCCTGGAGTAAATTCGGGACAATGAGAGCCCTTAATGAAAAACTGTTTTTT. Based on the CDR3 plus reference TRBV30 and TRBJ1-4, the full variable domain is SQTIHQWPATLVQPVGSPLSLECTVEGTSNPNLYWYRQAAGRGLQLLFYSVGIGQISSEVPQNLSASRPQDRQFILSSKKLLLSDSGFYLCAWSKFGTMRALNEKLFFGSGTQLSVL.

The rearrangement links TRBV18 to TRBJ2-5; 10 bases agree with TRBD1. Germline assignment: CDR1 KGHSH and CDR2 LQKENI. V shed 0 bases, J shed 3 bases, and the junction held 4 bases outside the gene matches. This CDR3 has 16 residues. The CDR3 DNA reads as TGTGCCAGCTCACCACCGAAGGGACAGGGGAAAGAGACCCAGTACTTC. This sequence encodes CASSPPKGQGKETQYF.

In DNA form, the CDR3 reads TGTGCCAGCAGATACACAGGGTCTAACGAGCAGTACTTC. Translated: CASRYTGSNEQYF. The genes are TRBV6-5 and TRBJ2-7; maybe TRBD1 (6 bases). The V end lost 6 bases, the J end lost 5 bases, and 14 bases lay between the germline ends. The CDR3 spans 13 residues. Per the germline V gene, CDR1 is MNHEY and CDR2 is SVGAGI.

The gene calls are TRBV6-5 and TRBJ1-4, with 7 bases lining up with TRBD1. Germline-derived CDR1 and CDR2 are MNHEY and SVGAGI. V shed 5 bases and J 8 bases; nucleotides not matched to a gene: 11. CDR3 length: 15 amino acids. CDR3 bases: TGTGCCAGCAGTACAAACGACAGGGTAAACGAAAAACTGTTTTTT. It yields the protein CASSTNDRVNEKLFF.

V gene TRBV5-4 combines with J gene TRBJ2-5; a possible D gene is TRBD2 (7 bases). Trimming stripped 6 bases from V and 1 base from J, with 13 bases between. The CDR3 spans 14 residues. The V gene's germline CDR1 is SGHNT and CDR2 YYREEE (reference sequence). The CDR3 spells CASTLRGAQETQYF. Written as DNA, the CDR3 is TGTGCCAGCACCCTACGGGGGGCCCAAGAGACCCAGTACTTC.

The gene calls are TRBV5-1 and TRBJ2-3; D uncertain. Looked up from germline, CDR1 is SGHRS and CDR2 is YFSETQ. Trimming took 0 bases from V and 2 from J, leaving 13 bases between them. The CDR3 is made up of 16 amino acids. CDR3 sequence (DNA): TGCGCCAGCAGCTTGGGTGTCAGCGCACTCACAGATACGCAGTATTTT. This encodes CASSLGVSALTDTQYF.

As concerns this clone: Other DNA sequences from this sample encode an identical CDR3 as well. The V and J genes are TRBV6-5 and TRBJ1-1; D is unclear. Trimming left V 0 bases short and J 1 base short, with 6 bases between. This CDR3 comprises 14 residues. Germline loops: CDR1 MNHEY, CDR2 SVGAGI. CDR3 DNA: TGTGCCAGCAGTTACTCGTACGGGAACACTGAAGCTTTCTTT. This sequence encodes CASSYSYGNTEAFF.

This clone was found a few times. J is TRBJ1-5 and V is TRBV21-1; whether TRBD1, the table's D call, matches the DNA was not checked. TRBV21-1 is reported as a pseudogene. This CDR3 has 14 residues. In nucleotides, the CDR3 is TGTGCCAGCAGCAGATCAACAGGGAGTCAGCCCCAGCATTTT. Translation: CASSRSTGSQPQHF.

This rearrangement joins TRBV7-8 to TRBJ1-5, with D unclear. CDR1 and CDR2 (germline): SGHVS, FQNEAQ. Trimming cost V 4 bases and J 5 bases, with 9 bases left between them. This CDR3 contains 13 residues. CDR3 DNA sequence: TGTGCCAGCAGCTCTTCCTTTGATCAGCCCCAGCATTTT. Protein sequence: CASSSSFDQPQHF.

The chain has TRBV5-6 and TRBJ1-1; TRBD1 agrees at 9 bases. Germline V gives CDR1 SGHDT, CDR2 YYEEEE. V shed 0 bases, J shed 10 bases, and the junction held 4 bases outside the gene matches. The length of the CDR3 is 13 residues. CDR3 protein: CASSLGQGVGAFF. CDR3 nucleotide sequence: TGTGCCAGCAGCTTGGGACAGGGGGTTGGAGCTTTCTTT.

The chain links TRBV7-8 to TRBJ1-2, with a weak D call TRBD1 (5 bases). The V and J ends lost 4 bases and 4 bases respectively, with 19 bases between them. Germline CDR1 SGHVS, CDR2 FQNEAQ. CDR3 length equals 16 residues. As DNA, the CDR3 is TGTGCCAGCAGCTCCCGAGACCGGGGACTCGGCTATGGCTACACCTTC. It specifies CASSSRDRGLGYGYTF.

For this clone: Other DNA sequences in this sample translate to the same CDR3. This chain uses TRBV6-5 with TRBJ1-2; D is perhaps TRBD1 (5 bases). The CDR3 has 14 residues. V dropped 0 bases and J dropped 5 bases, with 10 bases sitting between them. Germline-derived CDR1 and CDR2 are MNHEY and SVGAGI. CDR3 loop: CASSYSTGGYGYTF. Here the CDR3 DNA reads TGTGCCAGCAGTTACTCGACTGGGGGGTATGGCTACACCTTC.

CDR3 in amino acids: CADSYSGFTTGELFF. In DNA, the CDR3 is TGTGCCGATTCCTACTCCGGTTTCACCACCGGGGAGCTGTTTTTT. V and J are TRBV4-2 and TRBJ2-2; D is unresolved. Deletions cut 11 bases from V and 4 bases from J, with 20 bases between. Germline CDR1 is LGHNA and CDR2 is YNFKEQ. The length of the CDR3 is 15 residues.

The CDR3 spells CASSPQGGHNEKLFF. The DNA of the CDR3 is TGTGCCAGCAGCCCACAGGGGGGCCATAATGAAAAACTGTTTTTT. This chain connects TRBV7-2 to TRBJ1-4, with 8 bases lining up with TRBD1. Unmatched junction bases numbered 6, after V lost 5 bases and J lost 4 bases. The CDR3 extends over 15 amino acids. Germline V gene sequence: CDR1 SGHTA, CDR2 FQGNSA.

The chain couples TRBV29-1 to TRBJ2-7; TRBD1 might be the D (7 bases). In germline, CDR1 is SQVTM, CDR2 ANQGSEA. V was cut by 4 bases and J by 5 bases, with 12 bases left in between. This CDR3 comprises 12 residues. As DNA, the CDR3 is TGCAGCGTTGCAGGGGGGTTCGACGAGCAGTACTTC. Protein sequence: CSVAGGFDEQYF.

The chain joins TRBV4-3 to TRBJ1-2; no clear D gene. Trimming shortened V by 0 bases and J by 2 bases, and 10 bases separated the two germline ends. The CDR3 spans 15 residues. Germline V gene sequence: CDR1 LGHNA, CDR2 YSLEER. This CDR3 is CASSQEASQNYGYTF. The CDR3 region has the DNA TGCGCCAGCAGCCAAGAAGCGTCGCAGAACTATGGCTACACCTTC.

The chain joins TRBV2 to TRBJ2-5; 10 bases are shared with TRBD2. Looked up from germline, CDR1 is SNHLY and CDR2 is FYNNEI. J lost 6 bases, V lost 4 bases, and 11 bases had no gene match. This CDR3 comprises 16 residues. The CDR3 spells CASSVGSGGLGKTQYF. The DNA of the CDR3 is TGTGCCAGCAGTGTGGGTAGCGGGGGGCTTGGGAAGACCCAGTACTTC.

As regards this clone: This sample also contains other DNA sequences that code for the same CDR3. This chain joins TRBV5-6 and TRBJ1-3, with 8 bases that match TRBD1. The germline V gene has CDR1 SGHDT and CDR2 YYEEEE. The CDR3 totals 14 residues. Trimming removed 4 bases from V and 2 bases from J; junction bases left unmatched: 2. The CDR3 DNA reads TGTGCCAGCAGCCTCAGGGGGCCTGGAAACACCATATATTTT. Translated: CASSLRGPGNTIYF.

The chain carries TRBV27 and TRBJ2-3; 11 bases line up with TRBD2. CDR3 length equals 18 residues. The trim removed 3 bases at V and 0 bases at J, leaving 8 bases unmatched. The germline V gene has CDR1 MNHEY and CDR2 SMNVEV (reference sequence). The CDR3 nucleotides are TGTGCCAGCAGTTTGGGGCTAGCGGGGGGTTCGAGCACAGATACGCAGTATTTT. Translation gives CASSLGLAGGSSTDTQYF.